The present T cell receptor (beta chain) was sequenced within a study of blood T cell repertoires in COVID-19. Study-wide context: From the United States, Italy and Spain came samples of acute and convalescent COVID-19. PBMCs, B-cell-depleted T cells, or T cells provided the cDNA or gDNA that made up the material.

Source study methods: Reference gene primer amplification gave estimated nucleated cell counts. TCRdb's copy holds only in-frame clones and misses some; the assay was immunoSEQ multiplex PCR. The V and J calls and clone size come from that table; D and trimming were worked out from the DNA. Of fewer than 180,000 clones in the sample, over 65% were seen once. This CDR3 is built from 14 residues. Between the trimmed V and J ends, which lost 4 bases and 1 base, there was a span of 10 bases. Looked up from germline, CDR1 is LGHDT and CDR2 is YNNKEL (reference sequence). The chain carries TRBV3-1 (or the pseudogene TRBV3-2) and TRBJ1-2; no definite D call. Sequencing input: peripheral blood. The receptor was isolated from a man in his 70s with acute or convalescent COVID-19. CDR3 in DNA: TGTGCCAGCAGCCGGATGACTGATAACTATGGCTACACCTTC. Protein product: CASSRMTDNYGYTF.